Below are 27 T cell receptor beta chains sequenced from a single sample in a study of somatic mutations in cytotoxic T cells in rheumatoid arthritis. Measured with immunoSEQ multiplex PCR; TCRdb has only the in-frame clones, and not every one. The table shows approximately 30,000 clones, with roughly 80% occurring only once. Sequencing was carried out using CD8+ T cells sorted from blood. The receptors come from a man in his forties or fifties in good health.

The V gene is TRBV13, the J gene TRBJ1-2; D unclear. Germline CDR1 PRHDT, CDR2 FYEKMQ (reference sequence). The CDR3 spans 13 residues. V gave up 6 bases and J gave up 5 bases, with 13 bases separating them. The CDR3 protein is CASRAEARYGYTF. CDR3 nucleotides: TGTGCCAGCAGAGCCGAGGCTCGTTATGGCTACACCTTC. The variable domain in full, completed from reference TRBV13 and TRBJ1-2, reads AAGVIQSPRHLIKEKRETATLKCYPIPRHDTVYWYQQGPGQDPQFLISFYEKMQSDKGSIPDRFSAQQFSDYHSELNMSSLELGDSALYFCASRAEARYGYTFGSGTRLTVV.

This chain uses TRBV10-3 with TRBJ2-7; 9 positions agree with TRBD1. The V gene end was trimmed by 6 bases and the J gene end by 3 bases; junction bases not matched to a gene: 9. The germline V gene encodes CDR1 ENHRY and CDR2 SYGVKD. This CDR3 region has 15 residues. The CDR3 nucleotides read TGTGCCATCAGGGCCGGGGGACAGGGCATCTACGAGCAGTACTTC. It translates to CAIRAGGQGIYEQYF.

The chain uses TRBV9 and TRBJ2-3, with 11 bases that match TRBD2. The CDR3 contains 16 residues. CDR1 is SGDLS and CDR2 is YYNGEE in the germline V gene. V was clipped by 4 bases and J by 2 bases; unmatched bases: 6. This chain's CDR3 is CASSPGLAGLTDTQYF. The CDR3 coding sequence is TGTGCCAGCAGCCCAGGACTAGCGGGCCTCACAGATACGCAGTATTTT.

This sequence joins TRBV6-5 and TRBJ1-1, with D possibly TRBD1 on 5 matching bases. From germline, CDR1 is MNHEY and CDR2 SVGAGI. The V gene lost 2 bases and the J gene lost 3 bases, with 10 bases spanning the gap. This CDR3 region has 14 residues. CDR3 in DNA: TGTGCCAGCAGTTACCGGGAAGGGGACACTGAAGCTTTCTTT. Its translation is CASSYREGDTEAFF.

This clone showed up just once. This sequence joins TRBV6-5 and TRBJ2-5, with TRBD2 matching over 9 bases. This CDR3 is built from 15 residues. In germline, CDR1 is MNHEY, CDR2 SVGAGI. V shed 1 base, J shed 5 bases, and the junction held 5 bases outside the gene matches. The CDR3 reads CASSYLGLASETQYF. In DNA form, the CDR3 reads TGTGCCAGCAGTTACTTAGGACTAGCGTCGGAGACCCAGTACTTC.

A single count supports this clone. The V call is TRBV5-1, the J call TRBJ2-3; possibly TRBD2 for D (6 bases). With 0 bases removed from V and 1 base from J, the gap between germline ends came to 12 bases. Germline V lookup: CDR1 SGHRS, CDR2 YFSETQ. The CDR3 sequence is 16 residues long. In DNA, the CDR3 is TGCGCCAGCAGCTTGGTGGGGCGGGGTCGCACAGATACGCAGTATTTT. It codes for CASSLVGRGRTDTQYF.

V is TRBV5-6 and J is TRBJ2-1; TRBD2 is a possible D gene (5 bases). The V end lost 4 bases, the J end lost 1 base, and 12 bases lay between the germline ends. CDR1 and CDR2 from the germline V gene are SGHDT and YYEEEE. The CDR3 is made up of 15 amino acids. DNA for the CDR3: TGTGCCAGCAGCACGAGGGATGGGTCCTACAATGAGCAGTTCTTC. Translation: CASSTRDGSYNEQFF.

The V call is TRBV7-9, the J call TRBJ1-3; tentatively, D is TRBD1 (6 bases). Deletions cut 5 bases from V and 5 bases from J, with 22 bases between. This CDR3 spans 17 amino acids. In germline, CDR1 is SEHNR, CDR2 FQNEAQ (reference sequence). The DNA for the CDR3 is TGTGCCAGCAGCAGTCCGGGCCGGGCCTGGGGGCGAAACACCATATATTTT. Protein: CASSSPGRAWGRNTIYF.

The chain couples TRBV29-1 to TRBJ2-1; 9 bases fit TRBD1. The CDR3 sequence is 17 residues long. Per germline, CDR1 SQVTM and CDR2 ANQGSEA. V trimming: 1 base; J trimming: 5 bases; junction bases outside the gene matches: 12. The CDR3 reads CSVEARTGDEGNNEQFF. CDR3 DNA sequence: TGCAGCGTTGAAGCCAGGACAGGGGATGAGGGAAACAATGAGCAGTTCTTC.

The chain links TRBV5-5 to TRBJ1-1, with D hard to call. This CDR3 is built from 18 residues. Germline V gives CDR1 SGHKS, CDR2 YYEKEE (reference sequence). With 5 bases removed from V and 4 bases from J, the gap between germline ends came to 27 bases. The CDR3 spells CASRPPPDFGHDGTEAFF. CDR3 sequence (DNA): TGTGCCAGCAGACCACCCCCGGACTTCGGTCATGACGGCACTGAAGCTTTCTTT.

This clone was counted only a few times. The chain has TRBV7-9 and TRBJ2-7; 9 positions agree with TRBD1. This CDR3 comprises 14 residues. Per the germline V gene, CDR1 is SEHNR and CDR2 is FQNEAQ (reference sequence). J gave up 5 bases and V 1 base, and 3 bases lay outside the gene matches. CDR3 sequence reads: CASSLGGQGDEQYF. In nucleotides, the CDR3 is TGTGCCAGCAGCTTAGGGGGACAGGGTGACGAGCAGTACTTC.

The V call is TRBV10-3, the J call TRBJ2-1, with 10 bases matching TRBD1. V shed 7 bases, J shed 0 bases, and the junction held 6 bases outside the gene matches. The germline gives CDR1 ENHRY, CDR2 SYGVKD. CDR3 length equals 16 residues. The CDR3 reads CAIKGGQGTSYNEQFF. The CDR3 coding sequence is TGTGCCATCAAGGGGGGACAGGGGACCTCCTACAATGAGCAGTTCTTC.

The chain combines TRBV5-4 with TRBJ2-2, with 9 nucleotides matching TRBD2. CDR3 length: 16 amino acids. V lost 6 bases, J lost 1 base, and 7 bases stayed unmatched. Germline V gene sequence: CDR1 SGHNT, CDR2 YYREEE (reference sequence). CDR3 region: CASTISGSENTGELFF. CDR3 coding DNA: TGTGCCAGCACCATTAGCGGGAGCGAGAACACCGGGGAGCTGTTTTTT.

This sequence joins TRBV7-9 and TRBJ2-3, with 7 bases lining up with TRBD1. The CDR3 runs 15 residues. J lost 3 bases, V lost 6 bases, and 9 bases had no gene match. Germline V lookup: CDR1 SEHNR, CDR2 FQNEAQ (reference sequence). Here the CDR3 DNA reads TGTGCCAGCAGGGCAACAGGGGCAGTTACAGATACGCAGTATTTT. This sequence encodes CASRATGAVTDTQYF.

The rearrangement joins TRBV5-5 to TRBJ1-2; possible D gene TRBD1, 5 bases. Germline CDR1 reads SGHKS; CDR2 reads YYEKEE (reference sequence). V lost 4 bases and J lost 4, with 14 bases in between. The CDR3 totals 14 residues. CDR3 nucleotides: TGTGCCAGCAGCATAACAGGAGATCCCTATGGCTACACCTTC. Its translation: CASSITGDPYGYTF. Using reference TRBV5-5 and TRBJ1-2 for the parts outside the CDR3, the full variable domain is DAGVTQSPTHLIKTRGQQVTLRCSPISGHKSVSWYQQVLGQGPQFIFQYYEKEERGRGNFPDRFSARQFPNYSSELNVNALLLGDSALYLCASSITGDPYGYTFGSGTRLTVV.

This clone was detected only a few times. V and J are TRBV4-1 and TRBJ1-5; the D gene is possibly TRBD1 (6 bases). Germline V gene sequence: CDR1 MGHRA, CDR2 YSYEKL. V was pared by 1 base and J by 2 bases, with 18 bases between. There are 18 residues in the CDR3. CDR3 nucleotides: TGCGCCAGCAGCCAAGCTTCTTCAGGGGATACGGGCAATCAGCCCCAGCATTTT. It translates to CASSQASSGDTGNQPQHF.

This sequence joins TRBV19 and TRBJ2-7; 12 positions agree with TRBD2. CDR1 LNHDA and CDR2 SQIVND come from the germline V gene (reference sequence). This CDR3 region has 15 residues. The V segment lost 4 bases and the J segment 2 bases; nucleotides outside the gene matches: 3. CDR3 DNA: TGTGCCAGTAGTAAAGGACTAGCGGGGACCTACGAGCAGTACTTC. Translating gives CASSKGLAGTYEQYF.

The J gene is TRBJ2-7, the V gene TRBV4-1, with 7 bases identical to TRBD1. The germline V gene has CDR1 MGHRA and CDR2 YSYEKL. This CDR3 has 14 residues. V gave up 4 bases and J gave up 3 bases; unmatched junction bases: 6. As DNA, the CDR3 is TGCGCCAGCAGCCCCCGGGACAGTGGCTACGAGCAGTACTTC. It encodes CASSPRDSGYEQYF.

The CDR3 region has the DNA TGTGCCAGCAGCGTGGGGACTAGCGGGAGGTACGAGCAGTACTTC. Residues: CASSVGTSGRYEQYF. The chain is built from TRBV9 and TRBJ2-7; TRBD2 matches 15 bases. Per germline, CDR1 SGDLS and CDR2 YYNGEE. The V and J ends lost 2 bases and 4 bases, in that order; junction bases with no gene match: 1. The CDR3 extends over 15 amino acids.

The gene calls are TRBV11-3 and TRBJ2-7; 11 nucleotides line up with TRBD2. Germline loops: CDR1 SGHNT, CDR2 YENEEA. J was trimmed by 3 bases and V by 1 base; bases with no gene match: 8. The CDR3 spans 17 residues. The CDR3 DNA reads TGTGCCAGCAGCTTAGGTAATATAGCGGGAGGGCTCTACGAGCAGTACTTC. It yields the protein CASSLGNIAGGLYEQYF.

This chain uses TRBV14 with TRBJ2-7; 9 bases agree with TRBD2. The V gene end was trimmed by 11 bases and the J gene end by 4 bases; junction bases not matched to a gene: 12. Per germline, CDR1 SGHDN and CDR2 FVKESK. This CDR3 comprises 14 residues. This CDR3 is CAGGLTSGIYEQYF. The DNA of the CDR3 is TGTGCCGGGGGGCTGACTAGCGGAATATACGAGCAGTACTTC.

The chain has TRBV7-6 and TRBJ2-5; 8 nucleotides line up with TRBD2. CDR3 size: 17 residues. Germline V gene data show CDR1 as SGHVS and CDR2 as FNYEAQ. The V segment lost 6 bases and the J segment 5 bases; nucleotides outside the gene matches: 17. CDR3 in amino acids: CASSLSGTRIVLETQYF. In DNA form, the CDR3 reads TGTGCCAGCAGTTTATCCGGGACTAGGATAGTTCTGGAGACCCAGTACTTC.

The V and J genes are TRBV27 and TRBJ2-7; 13 bases agree with TRBD2. Germline values: CDR1 MNHEY, CDR2 SMNVEV (reference sequence). V shed 0 bases and J 7 bases; nucleotides not matched to a gene: 3. The CDR3 extends over 15 amino acids. CDR3 sequence: CASSLSGTSGNEQYF. CDR3 DNA: TGTGCCAGCAGTTTATCGGGGACTAGCGGGAATGAGCAGTACTTC.

Remarks on this clone: The junction departs from germline at one end; a sequencing error may be responsible. The CDR3 nucleotides are TGTGCCAGCAGCCTATCCGGGACTATTAATGAAGAACTGTTTTTT. It is translated as CASSLSGTINEELFF. The V gene is TRBV7-9, the J gene TRBJ1-4; TRBD1 might be the D (5 bases). Per germline, CDR1 SEHNR and CDR2 FQNEAQ (reference sequence). The CDR3 covers 15 residues.

The genes are TRBV7-6 and TRBJ1-4, with D hard to call. Trimming cost V 1 base and J 7 bases, with 10 bases left between them. Germline V gene sequence: CDR1 SGHVS, CDR2 FNYEAQ. The CDR3 contains 14 residues. CDR3: CASSLVIGSEKLFF. DNA for the CDR3: TGTGCCAGCAGCTTAGTAATTGGAAGTGAAAAACTGTTTTTT.

This chain links TRBV9 with TRBJ2-1; D is unresolved. The CDR3 is 15 amino acids. Deletions cut 3 bases from V and 6 bases from J, with 16 bases between. Germline values: CDR1 SGDLS, CDR2 YYNGEE. The CDR3 DNA follows: TGTGCCAGCAGCGGTTCGACAACCCGAAGCAATGAGCAGTTCTTC. This encodes CASSGSTTRSNEQFF. Using reference TRBV9 and TRBJ2-1 for the parts outside the CDR3, the full variable domain is DSGVTQTPKHLITATGQRVTLRCSPRSGDLSVYWYQQSLDQGLQFLIQYYNGEERAKGNILERFSAQQFPDLHSELNLSSLELGDSALYFCASSGSTTRSNEQFFGPGTRLTVL.

V and J are TRBV10-3 and TRBJ1-5; maybe TRBD1 (6 bases). This CDR3 is built from 15 residues. Looked up from germline, CDR1 is ENHRY and CDR2 is SYGVKD. V dropped 3 bases and J dropped 7 bases, with 16 bases sitting between them. As DNA, the CDR3 is TGTGCCATCAGTGAAGAATACTCCAGGGGCCAGCCCCAGCATTTT. Protein product: CAISEEYSRGQPQHF.